The 16 T cell receptor beta chains given below trace back to one sample, sequenced in a study of blood T cell repertoires in COVID-19. TCRdb's table, derived via immunoSEQ multiplex PCR, lists solely in-frame clones and lacks some. The table includes 110,000 or so clones, around 82% detected once. Material for sequencing was peripheral blood. Every receptor here comes from a woman between 45 and 65 years old with acute or convalescent COVID-19.

The V gene is TRBV6-5, the J gene TRBJ2-7; TRBD1 matches 10 bases. The ends lost 6 bases at V and 1 base at J; junction bases unmatched: 3. The CDR3 covers 14 residues. CDR1 and CDR2 (germline): MNHEY, SVGAGI. CDR3 protein: CASRRDRGSYEQYF. The DNA of the CDR3 is TGTGCCAGCAGGCGGGACAGGGGATCCTACGAGCAGTACTTC.

The CDR3 DNA follows: TGTGCCAGCAGCACCGACAGAGAGACCCAGTACTTC. This translates into CASSTDRETQYF. J is TRBJ2-5 and V is TRBV7-8, with D perhaps TRBD1 (5 bases). The CDR3 runs to 12 residues. Germline-derived CDR1 and CDR2 are SGHVS and FQNEAQ. Deletions cut 5 bases from V and 4 bases from J, with 8 bases between.

About this clone itself: This sample includes further DNA sequences coding for the same CDR3. The rearrangement links TRBV2 to TRBJ1-1; no definite D call. Germline V CDR1 and CDR2: SNHLY, FYNNEI. CDR3 length equals 13 residues. V was clipped by 2 bases and J by 3 bases, with 7 bases between them. The CDR3 nucleotides read TGTGCCAGCAGTGAATTGGAGGACACTGAAGCTTTCTTT. Its translation: CASSELEDTEAFF.

V and J are TRBV12-3 or TRBV12-4 and TRBJ1-4; 8 bases line up with TRBD1. This CDR3 contains 13 residues. V lost 5 bases and J lost 8; bases outside the gene matches: 4. CDR3 sequence reads: CASSLNRGEKLFF. CDR3 in DNA: TGTGCCAGCAGTCTCAACAGGGGGGAAAAACTGTTTTTT.

This chain connects TRBV7-2 to TRBJ1-2; TRBD1 matches at 8 bases. V trimming: 0 bases; J trimming: 4 bases; junction bases outside the gene matches: 7. Germline V gene sequence: CDR1 SGHTA, CDR2 FQGNSA. CDR3 length: 16 residues. Written as DNA, the CDR3 is TGTGCCAGCAGCTTAGCGAGGGGGACAGGAGCCTATGGCTACACCTTC. This encodes CASSLARGTGAYGYTF.

The V and J genes are TRBV28 and TRBJ1-1; D gene ambiguous. This CDR3 is 16 amino acids long. Germline V gives CDR1 MDHEN, CDR2 SYDVKM. The V end was cut by 5 bases, the J end by 3 bases, with 19 bases between. CDR3 DNA sequence: TGTGCCAGCAGTCTATATGTTGGGGTCGGGGACACTGAAGCTTTCTTT. Residues: CASSLYVGVGDTEAFF.

The chain links TRBV5-6 to TRBJ1-5, with D possibly matching TRBD1 (6 bases). The CDR3 extends over 15 amino acids. The V and J ends lost 3 bases and 6 bases respectively, with 16 bases between them. The germline CDR1 and CDR2 sequences are SGHDT and YYEEEE. CDR3 amino acids: CASSSLDQGGQPQHF. CDR3 in DNA: TGTGCCAGCAGCTCCCTGGACCAAGGGGGTCAGCCCCAGCATTTT.

The genes are TRBV4-1 and TRBJ2-7; the D gene is possibly TRBD1 (5 bases). The V gene lost 0 bases and the J gene lost 3 bases, with 24 bases spanning the gap. The CDR3 covers 19 residues. Germline V gene lookup returns CDR1 MGHRA and CDR2 YSYEKL. DNA of the CDR3: TGCGCCAGCAGCCAAGATCTTAGGGGCCAGAGCTGGGGAATCTACGAGCAGTACTTC. Amino acids: CASSQDLRGQSWGIYEQYF.

The chain carries TRBV3-1 (or the pseudogene TRBV3-2) and TRBJ2-1; 7 nucleotides agree with TRBD1. After removal of 1 base from V and 15 bases from J, the junction contained 6 bases not matched to a gene. CDR1 LGHDT and CDR2 YNNKEL come from the germline V gene (reference sequence). This CDR3 has 12 amino acids. In DNA form, the CDR3 reads TGTGCCAGCAGCCAAGTGAGGGGGCGGTGGTTCTTC. Translating gives CASSQVRGRWFF.

The chain's CDR3 is CASSEYNEQFF. The CDR3, as DNA: TGTGCCAGCAGTGAATATAATGAGCAGTTCTTC. This chain joins TRBV2 and TRBJ2-1; no firm D call. Germline loops: CDR1 SNHLY, CDR2 FYNNEI. This CDR3 has 11 amino acids. The V and J ends lost 2 bases and 7 bases respectively, with 3 bases between them.

There are many counts of this clone. V and J are TRBV5-8 and TRBJ1-5; the D gene is possibly TRBD1 (5 bases). Between the trimmed V and J ends, which lost 9 bases and 3 bases, there was a span of 13 bases. There are 13 residues in the CDR3. In germline, CDR1 is SGHTS, CDR2 YDEGEE. The CDR3 loop reads CATDRYVNQPQHF. Written as DNA, the CDR3 is TGTGCCACTGACAGATACGTCAATCAGCCCCAGCATTTT. Using reference TRBV5-8 and TRBJ1-5 for the parts outside the CDR3, the full variable domain is EAGVTQSPTHLIKTRGQQATLRCSPISGHTSVYWYQQALGLGLQFLLWYDEGEERNRGNFPPRFSGRQFPNYSSELNVNALELEDSALYLCATDRYVNQPQHFGDGTRLSIL.

The genes are TRBV5-1 and TRBJ2-7, with D perhaps TRBD2 (6 bases). The germline V and J ends were trimmed by 3 bases and 0 bases, with 13 bases remaining between them. This CDR3 contains 15 residues. Germline V lookup: CDR1 SGHRS, CDR2 YFSETQ. The CDR3 region has the DNA TGCGCCAGCAGCTCTGGAGGGCTAAGCTCCTACGAGCAGTACTTC. Amino acid sequence: CASSSGGLSSYEQYF. Full variable domain (remainder filled in from reference TRBV5-1 and TRBJ2-7): KAGVTQTPRYLIKTRGQQVTLSCSPISGHRSVSWYQQTPGQGLQFLFEYFSETQRNKGNFPGRFSGRQFSNSRSEMNVSTLELGDSALYLCASSSGGLSSYEQYFGPGTRLTVT.

The chain couples TRBV2 to TRBJ1-2, with D uncertain. This CDR3 is 14 amino acids long. Germline V gene sequence: CDR1 SNHLY, CDR2 FYNNEI. V lost 1 base and J 7 bases, leaving 13 bases between the germline ends. Here the CDR3 DNA reads TGTGCCAGCAGTGAAGGGGTCCGGGGTGCTGGCTACACCTTC. Translated: CASSEGVRGAGYTF.

This clone was observed a handful of times. J is TRBJ1-1 and V is TRBV30, with TRBD1 identical over 8 bases. The germline gives CDR1 GTSNPN, CDR2 SVGIG (reference sequence). This CDR3 is built from 14 residues. Unmatched junction bases numbered 7, after V lost 0 bases and J lost 7 bases. CDR3 bases: TGTGCCTGGAGTGTAACCACAGGGGGAAATGAAGCTTTCTTT. Amino acid sequence: CAWSVTTGGNEAFF.

This sequence joins TRBV11-1 and TRBJ2-7; 10 bases line up with TRBD1. V shed 4 bases and J 4 bases; nucleotides not matched to a gene: 10. Germline V gene sequence: CDR1 SGHAT, CDR2 FQDESV (reference sequence). This CDR3 has 16 residues. CDR3 sequence (DNA): TGTGCCAGCAGCTCCCGGGACAGGGGCCGATCATACGAGCAGTACTTC. Protein: CASSSRDRGRSYEQYF.

This clone was seen once. The gene calls are TRBV6-5 and TRBJ2-3; D gene ambiguous. CDR3 length: 14 residues. CDR1 and CDR2 from the germline V gene are MNHEY and SVGAGI. V lost 8 bases, J lost 2 bases, and 14 bases lay in between. The CDR3 spells CASSRQLLTDTQYF. In DNA, the CDR3 is TGTGCCAGCTCGCGACAACTCCTCACAGATACGCAGTATTTT.